This TCR beta chain stems from a study of blood T cells in healthy people across ages. General observations from the study: Roughly linearly, TCR beta diversity per million T cells fell as age increased. The long-lived group displayed more naive CD4+ cells, plus higher diversity, than the aged donors did.

Samples had at least 7 million PBMCs isolated from them. V was pared by 6 bases and J by 5 bases, with 9 bases of the junction left unmatched. The CDR3 loop spans 14 amino acids. Germline V gene lookup returns CDR1 DFQATT and CDR2 SNEGSKA (reference sequence). Together with a sample-barcoded 5' primer, a J-beta primer mix was included in a second PCR lasting about 6 to 12 cycles. TCRdb recomputed calls from the 5' RACE reads with MiXCR, one row per CDR3 protein. The table shows about 1.8 million distinct CDR3 sequences, with around 50% occurring only once. As concerns this clonotype: Its specificity is not known.

V is TRBV20-1 and J is TRBJ2-5; TRBD2 matches 10 bases. Sequenced input: blood. This sequence was found in a woman aged 40 to 50 in good health. CDR3 in DNA: TGCAGTGCCAGTAGCGGGGGGACCCACGAGACCCAGTACTTC. It yields the protein CSASSGGTHETQYF.